The 10 T cell receptor beta chains in this list originate from one sample, sequenced in a study of CD8+ T cells in alopecia areata. Treatment indicated: oral pan-JAK inhibitor, 5-10 mg twice daily. After isolation, RNA underwent reverse transcription to generate cDNA as the sequencing template. TCRdb's copy holds only in-frame clones and misses some; the assay was immunoSEQ multiplex PCR. The sample holds about 210,000 clones; 43% are singletons and the top ten take over 2.5%. This material consisted of CD4+ T cells sorted from blood, taken at approximately week 37, from a patient treated with tofacitinib. These TCRs come from a human donor with alopecia areata.

The chain recombines TRBV6-1 with TRBJ2-5; 9 bases fit TRBD1. Germline-derived CDR1 and CDR2 are MNHNS and SASEGT. The ends lost 6 bases at V and 5 bases at J; junction bases unmatched: 7. The CDR3 runs to 14 residues. The CDR3 protein is CASSLDRGYETQYF. In DNA, the CDR3 is TGTGCCAGCAGCCTGGACAGGGGTTATGAGACCCAGTACTTC.

The rearrangement links TRBV12-5 to TRBJ2-5; D call uncertain. Germline V CDR1 and CDR2: LGHNT, FRNRAP. Trimming stripped 6 bases from V and 5 bases from J, with 7 bases between. The CDR3 contains 11 residues. Written as DNA, the CDR3 is TGTGCTAGTGGGTTCGGGGAGACCCAGTACTTC. Its protein is CASGFGETQYF.

At least ten counts were recorded for this clone. The chain recombines TRBV28 with TRBJ1-2; no reliable D call. The germline gives CDR1 MDHEN, CDR2 SYDVKM. There are 14 residues in the CDR3. The V gene lost 2 bases and the J gene lost 4 bases, with 11 bases spanning the gap. CDR3 amino acids: CASSLARASYGYTF. CDR3 nucleotide sequence: TGTGCCAGCAGTTTAGCACGGGCCAGCTATGGCTACACCTTC.

This clone was seen only a few times. The chain carries TRBV29-1 and TRBJ2-1; D ambiguous. Per germline, CDR1 SQVTM and CDR2 ANQGSEA. This CDR3 comprises 11 residues. V lost 6 bases to trimming and J lost 9 bases, with 12 bases between them. The CDR3 nucleotides read TGCAGCGTGGGCCTTACGGCTGAGCAGTTCTTC. As protein: CSVGLTAEQFF.

The V gene is TRBV23-1, the J gene TRBJ2-1, with D uncertain. TRBV23-1 counts as an open reading frame of uncertain function. The V end lost 8 bases, the J end lost 8 bases, and 16 bases lay between the germline ends. The CDR3 spans 13 residues. The CDR3 loop reads CASRGSVRDEQFF. The CDR3 nucleotides read TGCGCCAGCCGCGGATCTGTAAGGGATGAGCAGTTCTTC.

The chain uses TRBV4-2 and TRBJ2-2, with 8 bases matching TRBD1. Germline CDR1 and CDR2: LGHNA and YNFKEQ. J gave up 4 bases and V 6 bases, and 4 bases lay outside the gene matches. The CDR3 is made up of 14 amino acids. CDR3 bases: TGTGCCAGCAGGGACAGGGTGACCACCGGGGAGCTGTTTTTT. Translation: CASRDRVTTGELFF.

This clone was observed many times. The genes are TRBV27 and TRBJ2-3; 12 positions match TRBD2. This CDR3 region has 16 residues. The V gene end was trimmed by 6 bases and the J gene end by 4 bases; junction bases not matched to a gene: 8. Germline V gene sequence: CDR1 MNHEY, CDR2 SMNVEV (reference sequence). The CDR3 sequence is CASRFKTSGSADTQYF. The DNA for the CDR3 is TGTGCCAGCAGATTTAAGACTAGCGGGAGCGCAGATACGCAGTATTTT.

As DNA, the CDR3 is TGCGCCAGCAGCCCGGGTTCGATGACAGGGCCCACAGATACGCAGTATTTT. This sequence encodes CASSPGSMTGPTDTQYF. The J gene is TRBJ2-3, the V gene TRBV5-1, with 7 bases aligning to TRBD1. The trim removed 4 bases at V and 2 bases at J, leaving 13 bases unmatched. CDR1 and CDR2 from the germline V gene are SGHRS and YFSETQ. The CDR3 spans 17 residues.

This clone was detected a few times. V is TRBV28 and J is TRBJ2-1, with 14 bases matching TRBD2. The ends lost 7 bases at V and 3 bases at J; junction bases unmatched: 14. This CDR3 spans 19 amino acids. From germline, CDR1 is MDHEN and CDR2 SYDVKM. The CDR3 spells CASKGGGLAGDKNYNEQFF. The CDR3, as DNA: TGTGCCAGCAAGGGGGGGGGACTAGCGGGAGACAAGAACTACAATGAGCAGTTCTTC.

This clone was seen a handful of times. The chain employs TRBV28 and TRBJ2-1; no clear D gene. The CDR3 contains 12 residues. Germline values: CDR1 MDHEN, CDR2 SYDVKM. The V end lost 6 bases, the J end lost 14 bases, and 17 bases lay between the germline ends. The CDR3 is CASSDWVFVEFF. In DNA form, the CDR3 reads TGTGCCAGCAGCGATTGGGTCTTCGTCGAGTTCTTC.